These 20 T cell receptor beta chains share one sample of origin, sequenced in a study of blood T cells in healthy people across ages. The use of a sample-barcoded 5' primer and a J-beta primer mix characterized a second PCR of about 6 to 12 cycles. TCRdb analysed the 5' RACE reads with MiXCR anew, one entry per CDR3 protein. The table lists about 970,000 distinct CDR3 sequences, roughly 50% of them singletons. The specimen sequenced was blood. These receptors all come from a woman aged 55-69 years in good health.

The gene calls are TRBV29-1 and TRBJ2-1, with 12 nucleotides matching TRBD2. The CDR3 extends over 16 amino acids. V lost 3 bases, J lost 7 bases, and 10 bases stayed unmatched. Looked up from germline, CDR1 is SQVTM and CDR2 is ANQGSEA. CDR3 in DNA: TGCAGCGTTGATAGCATGACTAGCGGGAGTAGAAATGAGCAGTTCTTC. Amino acid sequence: CSVDSMTSGSRNEQFF.

The CDR3 sequence is CASSPLLGTQNGDTQYF. The CDR3 DNA follows: TGTGCCAGCAGTCCCCTCCTCGGGACACAAAATGGGGATACGCAGTATTTT. J is TRBJ2-3 and V is TRBV28, with D tentatively TRBD1 (6 bases). CDR1 MDHEN and CDR2 SYDVKM come from the germline V gene. This CDR3 spans 17 amino acids. Trimming stripped 5 bases from V and 6 bases from J, with 24 bases between.

Of note for this clonotype: One end of the junction fails to match germline, which may point to a read error. The gene calls are TRBV7-3 and TRBJ2-1; 8 bases align to TRBD2. Germline V gene sequence: CDR1 SGHTA, CDR2 FQGTGA. The CDR3 is 17 residues long. The CDR3 nucleotides read TGTGCTAGCAGCCCGCGGCTAGCGGGCAGCTCCTACAATGAGCAGTTCTTC. Its protein is CASSPRLAGSSYNEQFF. The full variable domain, completed using reference TRBV7-3 and TRBJ2-1, is GAGVSQTPSNKVTEKGKYVELRCDPISGHTALYWYRQSLGQGPEFLIYFQGTGAADDSGLPNDRFFAVRPEGSVSTLKIQRTERGDSAVYLCASSPRLAGSSYNEQFFGPGTRLTVL.

This clonotype was found a few times. One end of the junction is discordant with germline, which a read error may explain. The gene calls are TRBV6-2 or TRBV6-3 and TRBJ1-1; D is perhaps TRBD1 (5 bases). This CDR3 spans 13 amino acids. Germline V gives CDR1 MNHEY, CDR2 SVGEGT. CDR3 amino acids: CASSDSPTVEAFF. In nucleotides, the CDR3 is TGTGCCAGCAGTGACTCGCCGACAGTCGAAGCTTTCTTT.

This clonotype was seen more than once but under ten times. The gene calls are TRBV7-9 and TRBJ1-6; the D is unclear. This CDR3 spans 13 amino acids. The germline gives CDR1 SEHNR, CDR2 FQNEAQ (reference sequence). Deletions cut 8 bases from V and 7 bases from J, with 12 bases between. CDR3 DNA: TGTGCCAGCGCCGGCGATGGAAATTCACCCCTCCACTTT. Translating gives CASAGDGNSPLHF.

Only a few counts were recorded for this clonotype. The chain joins TRBV15 to TRBJ2-3; D ambiguous. From germline, CDR1 is LNHNV and CDR2 YYDKDF (reference sequence). The V end was cut by 0 bases, the J end by 5 bases, with 6 bases between. The length of the CDR3 is 13 residues. CDR3 DNA: TGTGCCACCAGCAGAGATGAGGAAGATACGCAGTATTTT. Its translation is CATSRDEEDTQYF.

This chain uses TRBV5-1 with TRBJ2-7, with D tentatively TRBD1 (5 bases). CDR1 is SGHRS, CDR2 YFSETQ, per germline. The ends were cut back, 2 bases at V and 2 bases at J, with 8 bases in the middle. The CDR3 length is 13 residues. CDR3 sequence: CASSLQEAYEQYF. The CDR3 DNA reads as TGCGCCAGCAGCTTACAGGAAGCCTACGAGCAGTACTTC.

The chain carries TRBV5-6 and TRBJ2-3; TRBD2 matches 7 bases. This CDR3 has 17 residues. Per the germline V gene, CDR1 is SGHDT and CDR2 is YYEEEE. Trimming removed 0 bases from V and 8 bases from J; junction bases left unmatched: 15. The CDR3: CASSLVRTRAIAGTQYF. The DNA for the CDR3 is TGTGCCAGCAGCTTGGTACGGACTAGAGCTATAGCCGGTACGCAGTATTTT.

A single count supports this clonotype. The chain is built from TRBV20-1 and TRBJ1-2; weak D call: TRBD1 (6 bases). The germline gives CDR1 DFQATT, CDR2 SNEGSKA (reference sequence). V was pared by 5 bases and J by 4 bases, with 11 bases between. The CDR3 is 12 residues long. CDR3 protein: CSADRRAYGYTF. In nucleotides, the CDR3 is TGCAGTGCTGACAGGAGGGCCTATGGCTACACCTTC.

The chain combines TRBV12-3 or TRBV12-4 with TRBJ2-4; TRBD2 agrees at 10 bases. J was trimmed by 7 bases and V by 3 bases; bases with no gene match: 9. This CDR3 is built from 16 residues. DNA of the CDR3: TGTGCCAGCAGTTTGAGGGCTAGCGGGAGTGGGAACATTCAGTACTTC. Residues: CASSLRASGSGNIQYF.

This rearrangement joins TRBV27 to TRBJ2-1; D might be TRBD1 or TRBD2, each matching 6 bases. Germline V gives CDR1 MNHEY, CDR2 SMNVEV (reference sequence). This CDR3 has 11 residues. CDR3 nucleotide sequence: TGTGCGGTGGGGGGCGGGGAGACCCAGTTCTTC. Amino acid sequence: CAVGGGETQFF.

This chain connects TRBV6-5 to TRBJ2-1, with D perhaps TRBD2 (5 bases). The end of the DNA fits TRBJ2-7 better, so the J call may be wrong. There are 15 residues in the CDR3. CDR1 is MNHEY and CDR2 is SVGAGI in the germline V gene. CDR3 sequence (DNA): TGTGCCAGCAGTCCCGGGGATAGCTCCTACAATGAGCAGTACTTC. Protein product: CASSPGDSSYNEQYF.

There are a few counts of this clonotype. The chain combines TRBV4-1 with TRBJ2-1; 12 bases are a match to TRBD2. With 0 bases clipped from V and 6 bases from J, the junction kept 6 bases outside the gene matches. The germline V gene encodes CDR1 MGHRA and CDR2 YSYEKL. The CDR3 has 17 amino acids. In DNA, the CDR3 is TGCGCCAGCAGCCAAGATCGACTAGCGGGAGCCGTCAATGAGCAGTTCTTC. This encodes CASSQDRLAGAVNEQFF.

The sample holds a few counts of this clonotype. The chain has TRBV9 and TRBJ2-7, with D perhaps TRBD1 (5 bases). Trimming stripped 9 bases from V and 2 bases from J, with 15 bases between. The CDR3 contains 13 residues. Germline CDR1 SGDLS, CDR2 YYNGEE. Written as DNA, the CDR3 is TGTGCCACAAACAGGACAAAAACCTACGAGCAGTACTTC. As protein: CATNRTKTYEQYF.

The chain employs TRBV7-9 and TRBJ1-5, with D tentatively TRBD1 (6 bases). Germline V gives CDR1 SEHNR, CDR2 FQNEAQ (reference sequence). Between the trimmed V and J ends, which lost 5 bases and 6 bases, there was a span of 17 bases. This CDR3 is 15 amino acids long. Here the CDR3 reads CASSPGVGEAQPQHF. The CDR3 DNA reads TGTGCCAGCAGCCCAGGGGTGGGGGAAGCTCAGCCCCAGCATTTT.

This chain links TRBV20-1 with TRBJ2-1; TRBD2 matches 8 bases. This CDR3 is 11 amino acids long. The germline CDR1 and CDR2 sequences are DFQATT and SNEGSKA (reference sequence). The V and J ends lost 6 bases and 9 bases, in that order; junction bases with no gene match: 4. The CDR3: CSARLALEQFF. For the CDR3, the DNA is TGCAGTGCCAGACTAGCGCTTGAGCAGTTCTTC.

CDR3 region: CASSKGGSIQPQHF. CDR3 DNA sequence: TGTGCCAGCAGCAAAGGCGGCAGTATTCAGCCCCAGCATTTT. The V call is TRBV21-1, the J call TRBJ1-5. TRBV21-1 counts as a pseudogene. The CDR3 has 14 residues.

The chain uses TRBV27 and TRBJ2-1, with a possible D match to TRBD1 (6 bases). The CDR3 has 17 amino acids. Trimming took 5 bases from V and 4 from J, leaving 21 bases between them. Germline loops: CDR1 MNHEY, CDR2 SMNVEV (reference sequence). This CDR3 is CASSPTTWTDTYNEQFF. The DNA of the CDR3 is TGTGCCAGCAGTCCTACCACTTGGACAGACACATACAATGAGCAGTTCTTC.

This clonotype was counted between two and nine times. The rearrangement joins TRBV4-1 to TRBJ2-5; 14 bases map to TRBD2. The CDR3 has 16 residues. From germline, CDR1 is MGHRA and CDR2 YSYEKL. V lost 5 bases and J lost 2; bases outside the gene matches: 4. CDR3 loop: CASSKGTSGSQETQYF. DNA of the CDR3: TGCGCCAGCAGCAAGGGGACTAGCGGGAGTCAAGAGACCCAGTACTTC.

The table lists this clonotype with a count of one. The chain has TRBV10-2 and TRBJ1-2; no firm D call. The CDR3 extends over 12 amino acids. Trimming removed 5 bases at V and 8 bases at J, with 12 bases between. CDR1 and CDR2 from the germline V gene are WSHSY and SAAADI. The CDR3 DNA reads as TGCGCCAGCAGTAACGGAGGTCTCGGCTACACCTTC. Encoded protein: CASSNGGLGYTF.